This TCR beta chain was recovered during a study of shared clonotypes between healthy human individuals. About the study: Those who served as donors were a couple of women and a few men between the ages of 18 and 49. Per-donor plates numbered three CD4 naive, three CD4 memory, two CD8 naive and one CD8 memory.

On this clone itself: As yet, its antigen is unknown.

The study's findings and limits: Large sequencing depth failed to make sorted-subset sequencing complete, rarefaction showed. With a handful of donors compared, around 5% of naive CD4 clonotypes were shared.

CD45RO negativity and positive selection for CCR7 defined naive CD8 cells, a population that excluded terminally differentiated effector memory CD45RA+ cells. TCRdb keeps only in-frame clones here, not all; method: immunoSEQ multiplex PCR. The sample contains 560,000 or so clones, roughly 95% of which appear only once. Source material: naive CD8+ T cells sorted from blood. The sequence derives from a young woman in good health.

The CDR3 coding sequence is TGTGCCAGCAGCAACCACGCCCCCGTGGTAACTTTCTTT. This sequence encodes CASSNHAPVVTFF. The genes are TRBV2 and TRBJ1-1; D uncertain. The germline CDR1 and CDR2 sequences are SNHLY and FYNNEI. CDR3 length: 13 amino acids. Trimming took off 6 bases at V and 12 bases at J, with 20 bases between the two ends.